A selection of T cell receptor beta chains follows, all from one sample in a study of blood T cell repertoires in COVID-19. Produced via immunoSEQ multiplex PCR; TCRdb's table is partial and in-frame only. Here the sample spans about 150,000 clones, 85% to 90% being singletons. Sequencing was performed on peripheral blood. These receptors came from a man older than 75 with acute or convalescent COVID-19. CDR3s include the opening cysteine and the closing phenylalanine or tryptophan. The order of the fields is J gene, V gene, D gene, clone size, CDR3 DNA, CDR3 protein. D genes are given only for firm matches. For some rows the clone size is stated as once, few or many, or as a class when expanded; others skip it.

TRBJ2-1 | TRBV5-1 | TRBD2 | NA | TGCGCCAGCAGCTTGGTGGCTAGCGGGCTCAACAATGAGCAGTTCTTC | CASSLVASGLNNEQFF
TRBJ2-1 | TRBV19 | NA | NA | TGTGCCAGTAGTACCGGCGGGACCCTCTCCTACAATGAGCAGTTCTTC | CASSTGGTLSYNEQFF
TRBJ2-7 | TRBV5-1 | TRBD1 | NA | TGCGCCAGCAGCACCGGGACAGTGGGTGAGCAGTACTTC | CASSTGTVGEQYF
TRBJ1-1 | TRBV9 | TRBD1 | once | TGTGCCAGCAGCGTGAATGGACAGGGGGCGACTGAAGCTTTCTTT | CASSVNGQGATEAFF
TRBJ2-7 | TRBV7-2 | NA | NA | TGTGCCAGCAGCCCCACTACAGGGACCTACGAGCAGTACTTC | CASSPTTGTYEQYF
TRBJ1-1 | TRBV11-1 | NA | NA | TGTGCCAGCAGCTTAGGGGGCGGGAACACTGAAGCTTTCTTT | CASSLGGGNTEAFF
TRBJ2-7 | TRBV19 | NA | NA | TGTGCCAGTAGTATGGGAGGCAACTCCTACGAGCAGTACTTC | CASSMGGNSYEQYF
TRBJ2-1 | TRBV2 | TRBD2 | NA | TGTGCCAGCAGTGAACCACGAGGGGGTTCGGGACTAGCGGGAGGGCTGAGCTCCTACAATGAGCAGTTCTTC | CASSEPRGGSGLAGGLSSYNEQFF
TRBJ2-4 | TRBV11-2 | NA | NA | TGTGCCAGCAGCTTACCAGGGGCCAAAAACATTCAGTACTTC | CASSLPGAKNIQYF
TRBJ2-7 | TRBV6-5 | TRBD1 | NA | TGTGCCAGCACCCCGGGACAGTCTATCTACGAGCAGTACTTC | CASTPGQSIYEQYF
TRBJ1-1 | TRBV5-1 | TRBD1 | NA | TGCGCCAGCAGCTGGGGGACAGGGGTCACTGAAGCTTTCTTT | CASSWGTGVTEAFF
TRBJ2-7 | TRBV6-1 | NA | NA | TGTGCCAGCAGTGGGATTGGGACTGAATATACCTACGAGCAGTACTTC | CASSGIGTEYTYEQYF
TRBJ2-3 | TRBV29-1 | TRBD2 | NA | TGCAGCGTTGAAGATCGGAGCGGGGGGGTGACGCAGTATTTT | CSVEDRSGGVTQYF
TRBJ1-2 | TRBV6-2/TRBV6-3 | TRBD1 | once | TGTGCCAGCAGTTACTCCGGGGGACAGGGACACTATGGCTACACCTTC | CASSYSGGQGHYGYTF
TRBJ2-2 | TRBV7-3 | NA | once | TGTGCCAGCAGCGAGACAAGGCCAGGGGTGACCGGGGAGCTGTTTTTT | CASSETRPGVTGELFF
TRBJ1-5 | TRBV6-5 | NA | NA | TGTGCGAGTTCCGGGACAAGCAATCAGCCCCAGCATTTT | CASSGTSNQPQHF
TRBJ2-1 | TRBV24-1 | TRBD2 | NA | TGTGCCACCAGTGATGGGGGGGTGACCTACAATGAGCAGTTCTTC | CATSDGGVTYNEQFF
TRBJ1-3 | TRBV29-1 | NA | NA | TGCAGCGTTGAAGACCCCGACAGTACAGACGGAAACACCATATATTTT | CSVEDPDSTDGNTIYF
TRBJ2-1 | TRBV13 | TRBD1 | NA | TGTGCCAGCAGCCACCGGGACAGGGCGGGCAATGAGCAGTTCTTC | CASSHRDRAGNEQFF
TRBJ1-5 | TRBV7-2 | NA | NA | TGTGCCAGCAGCCCCGGACTCATCAATCAGCCCCAGCATTTT | CASSPGLINQPQHF
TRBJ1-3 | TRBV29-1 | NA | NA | TGCAGCGTTGAGACCCTCGGGGTAGGATCTGGAAACACCATATATTTT | CSVETLGVGSGNTIYF
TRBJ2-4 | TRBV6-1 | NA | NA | TGTGCCAGCAGTGAAGTAGGGGGAAACATTCAGTACTTC | CASSEVGGNIQYF
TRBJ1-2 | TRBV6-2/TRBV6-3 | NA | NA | TGTGCCAGCAGTGACAATTATGGCTACACCTTC | CASSDNYGYTF
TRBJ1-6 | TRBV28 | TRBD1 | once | TGTGCCAGCAGTTTTGGGACAGTTACCTATAATTCACCCCTCCACTTT | CASSFGTVTYNSPLHF
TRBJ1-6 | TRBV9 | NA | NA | TGTGCCAGCAGCCAGGCCCGGGGGGAGCCCTATAATTCACCCCTCCACTTT | CASSQARGEPYNSPLHF
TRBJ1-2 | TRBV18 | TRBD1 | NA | TGTGCCAGCCTGACCGGGACAGGGGGCTCCCGCTATGGCTACACCTTC | CASLTGTGGSRYGYTF
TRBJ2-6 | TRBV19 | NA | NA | TGTGCCAGTAGTATCGGAGGGACTGGGGCCAACGTCCTGACTTTC | CASSIGGTGANVLTF
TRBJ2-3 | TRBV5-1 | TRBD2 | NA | TGCGCCAGCAGCTTGGCCGGGGGGGCAATAGGAGATACGCAGTATTTT | CASSLAGGAIGDTQYF
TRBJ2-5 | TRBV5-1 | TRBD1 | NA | TGCGCCAGCAGCGAGGGACAGGGGTTTAGGGCCCAGTACTTC | CASSEGQGFRAQYF
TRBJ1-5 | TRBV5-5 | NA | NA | TGTGCCAGCAGCTTGTCGGCAGGCCGAGATATATGGAGCAATCAGCCCCAGCATTTT | CASSLSAGRDIWSNQPQHF
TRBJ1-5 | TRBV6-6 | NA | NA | TGTGCCAGCAGTTACTCGTGGGGGGGCAATCAGCCCCAGCATTTT | CASSYSWGGNQPQHF
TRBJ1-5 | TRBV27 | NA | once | TGTGCCAGCAGACCTGGGGCAATAAATCAGCCCCAGCATTTT | CASRPGAINQPQHF
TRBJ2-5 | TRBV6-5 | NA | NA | TGTGCCAGCAGTTACTCGAGATCCCGAGAGACCCAGTACTTC | CASSYSRSRETQYF
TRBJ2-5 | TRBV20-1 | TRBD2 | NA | TGCAGTGCACCAGGGACTAGCCAGTACTTC | CSAPGTSQYF
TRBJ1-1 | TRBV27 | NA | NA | TGTGCCAGCTCGGGACCCGGGACACTGAACACTGAAGCTTTCTTT | CASSGPGTLNTEAFF
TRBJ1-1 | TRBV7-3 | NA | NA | TGTGCCAGCAGCGTCCAGGAAAACACTGAAGCTTTCTTT | CASSVQENTEAFF
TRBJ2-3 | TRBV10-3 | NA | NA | TGTGCCATCAGTGACCTCGCAGATACGCAGTATTTT | CAISDLADTQYF
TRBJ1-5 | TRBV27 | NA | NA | TGTGCCAGCAGTTTTAGTAGCAATCAGCCCCAGCATTTT | CASSFSSNQPQHF
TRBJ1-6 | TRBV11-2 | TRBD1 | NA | TGTGCCAGCAGCTTAATCGGTGCAGGGGGGCCCTATAATTCACCCCTCCACTTT | CASSLIGAGGPYNSPLHF
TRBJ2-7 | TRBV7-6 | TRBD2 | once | TGTGCCAGCAGCTTAGGGACTAGCGGGGAACACTACGAGCAGTACTTC | CASSLGTSGEHYEQYF
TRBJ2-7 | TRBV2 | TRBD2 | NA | TGTGCCAGCCGACCGCCCTGGGGGGGCTCCTACGAGCAGTACTTC | CASRPPWGGSYEQYF
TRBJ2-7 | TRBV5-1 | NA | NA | TGCGCCAGCAAGGGGGGGTCCTACGAGCAGTACTTC | CASKGGSYEQYF
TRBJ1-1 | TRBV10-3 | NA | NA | TGTGCCATCAGTGAGTCGGTGGGGAGCAGAAACACTGAAGCTTTCTTT | CAISESVGSRNTEAFF
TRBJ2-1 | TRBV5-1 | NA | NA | TGCGCCAGCAGCTTCCTAAGAGATAAGTACAATGAGCAGTTCTTC | CASSFLRDKYNEQFF
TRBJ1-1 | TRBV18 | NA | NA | TGTGCCAGCTCACCGTCGGCCGGGTTCATGAACACTGAAGCTTTCTTT | CASSPSAGFMNTEAFF
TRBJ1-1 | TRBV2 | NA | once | TGTGCCAGCAGCCACAGGAACACTGAAGCTTTCTTT | CASSHRNTEAFF
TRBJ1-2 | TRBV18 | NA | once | TGTGCCAGCTCACCCGACTCCTATGGCTACACCTTC | CASSPDSYGYTF
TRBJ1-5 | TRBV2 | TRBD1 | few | TGTGCCAGCAGCTTGACAGGGGATGGCAATCAGCCCCAGCATTTT | CASSLTGDGNQPQHF
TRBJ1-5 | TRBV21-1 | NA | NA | TGTGCCAGCAGTCGGGAGACCACCTTTTGGACCCTAAGCAATCAGCCCCAGCATTTT | CASSRETTFWTLSNQPQHF